One T cell receptor (beta chain) is described in this entry. Its antigen is not identified. Germline is not matched at one junction end, which may reflect a read error. The sample is drawn from a study of tumor and adjacent non-tumor tissue in lung cancer. Looked up from germline, CDR1 is MNHEY and CDR2 is SVGEGT. This CDR3 is built from 15 residues. RNA was extracted from bulk tissue without any cell sorting. Donors were chemotherapy-naive, newly diagnosed lung cancer surgical patients in China, August–late 2014. A modified ARM-PCR protocol with three rounds of nested PCR amplified TCRbeta. One entry per CDR3 protein, called by TCRdb with MiXCR from the multiplex PCR reads. The table shows about 79,000 distinct CDR3 sequences, with 55% to 75% occurring only once. The study, taken as a whole, reports: Significantly higher TCR diversity was found in tumor than normal lung.

The receptor was derived from a middle-aged woman with non-small cell lung cancer. Material: lung tumor tissue. V is TRBV6-2 or TRBV6-3 and J is TRBJ2-2, with D possibly matching TRBD1 (6 bases). CDR3 region: CASTTDTGQAGELFF. CDR3 nucleotide sequence: TGTGCCAGCACCACGGATACAGGGCAGGCCGGGGAGCTGTTTTTC.